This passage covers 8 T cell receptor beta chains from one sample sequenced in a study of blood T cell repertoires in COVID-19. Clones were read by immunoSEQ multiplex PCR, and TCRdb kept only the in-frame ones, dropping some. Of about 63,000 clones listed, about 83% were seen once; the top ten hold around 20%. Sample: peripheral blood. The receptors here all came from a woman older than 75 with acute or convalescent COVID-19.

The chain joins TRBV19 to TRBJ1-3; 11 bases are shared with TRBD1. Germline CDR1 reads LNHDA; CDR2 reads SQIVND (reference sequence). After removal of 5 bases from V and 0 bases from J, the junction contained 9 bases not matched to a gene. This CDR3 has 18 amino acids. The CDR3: CASSPLGQGAVSGNTIYF. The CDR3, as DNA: TGTGCCAGTAGTCCTCTCGGACAGGGGGCCGTCTCTGGAAACACCATATATTTT.

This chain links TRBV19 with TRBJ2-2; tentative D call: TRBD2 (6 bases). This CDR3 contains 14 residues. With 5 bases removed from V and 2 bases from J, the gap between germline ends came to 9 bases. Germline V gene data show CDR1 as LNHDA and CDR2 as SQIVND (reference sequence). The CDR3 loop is CASSRGVNTGELFF. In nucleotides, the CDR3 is TGTGCCAGTAGTCGCGGGGTTAACACCGGGGAGCTGTTTTTT.

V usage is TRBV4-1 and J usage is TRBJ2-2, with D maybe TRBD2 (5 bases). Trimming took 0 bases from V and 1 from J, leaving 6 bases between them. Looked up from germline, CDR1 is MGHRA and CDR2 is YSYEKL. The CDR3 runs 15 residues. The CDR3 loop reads CASSQDAGNTGELFF. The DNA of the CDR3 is TGCGCCAGCAGCCAAGACGCGGGGAACACCGGGGAGCTGTTTTTT.

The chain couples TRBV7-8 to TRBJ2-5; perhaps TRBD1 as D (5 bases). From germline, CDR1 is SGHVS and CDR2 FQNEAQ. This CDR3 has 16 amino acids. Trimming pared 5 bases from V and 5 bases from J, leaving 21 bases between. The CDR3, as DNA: TGTGCCAGCAGCGCTCATGGGGCCCGCGCTGGGGAGACCCAGTACTTC. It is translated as CASSAHGARAGETQYF.

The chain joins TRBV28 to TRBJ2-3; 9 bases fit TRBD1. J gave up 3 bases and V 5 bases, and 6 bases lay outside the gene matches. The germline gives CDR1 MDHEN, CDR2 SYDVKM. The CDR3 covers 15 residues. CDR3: CASSGGGQGTDTQYF. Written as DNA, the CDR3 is TGTGCCAGCAGTGGGGGGGGACAGGGTACAGATACGCAGTATTTT.

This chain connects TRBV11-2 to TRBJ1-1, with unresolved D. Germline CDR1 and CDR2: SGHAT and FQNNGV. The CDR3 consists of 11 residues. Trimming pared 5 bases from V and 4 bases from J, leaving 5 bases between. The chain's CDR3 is CASSPRTEAFF. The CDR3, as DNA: TGTGCCAGCAGCCCGCGCACTGAAGCTTTCTTT.

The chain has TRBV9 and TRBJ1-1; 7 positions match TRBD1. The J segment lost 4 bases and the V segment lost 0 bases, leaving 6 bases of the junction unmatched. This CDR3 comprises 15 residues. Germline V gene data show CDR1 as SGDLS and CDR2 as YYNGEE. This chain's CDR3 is CASSVGGTAFTEAFF. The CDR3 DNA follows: TGTGCCAGCAGCGTAGGCGGGACAGCTTTCACTGAAGCTTTCTTT.

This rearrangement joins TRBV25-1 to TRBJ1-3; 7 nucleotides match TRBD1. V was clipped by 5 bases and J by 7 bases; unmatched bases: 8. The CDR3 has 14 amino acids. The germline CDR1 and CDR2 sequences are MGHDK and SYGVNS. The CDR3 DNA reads TGTGCCAGCAGTCCGGGACAGCAGGGGAACACCATATATTTT. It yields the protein CASSPGQQGNTIYF.